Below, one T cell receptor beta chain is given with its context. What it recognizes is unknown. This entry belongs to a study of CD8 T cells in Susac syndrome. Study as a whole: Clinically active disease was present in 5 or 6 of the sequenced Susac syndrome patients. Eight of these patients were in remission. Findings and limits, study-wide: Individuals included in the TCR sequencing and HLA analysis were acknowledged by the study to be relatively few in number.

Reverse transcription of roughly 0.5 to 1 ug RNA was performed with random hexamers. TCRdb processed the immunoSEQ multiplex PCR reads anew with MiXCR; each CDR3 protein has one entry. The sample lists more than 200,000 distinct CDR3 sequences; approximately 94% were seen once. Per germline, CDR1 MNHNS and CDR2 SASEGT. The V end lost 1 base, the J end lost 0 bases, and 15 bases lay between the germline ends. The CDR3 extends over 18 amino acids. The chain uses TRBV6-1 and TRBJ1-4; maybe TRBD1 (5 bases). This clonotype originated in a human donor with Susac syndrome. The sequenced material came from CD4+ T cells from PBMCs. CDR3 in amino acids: CASSEGGVPSATNEKLFF. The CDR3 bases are TGTGCCAGCAGTGAAGGGGGGGTACCCTCGGCAACTAATGAAAAACTGTTTTTT.